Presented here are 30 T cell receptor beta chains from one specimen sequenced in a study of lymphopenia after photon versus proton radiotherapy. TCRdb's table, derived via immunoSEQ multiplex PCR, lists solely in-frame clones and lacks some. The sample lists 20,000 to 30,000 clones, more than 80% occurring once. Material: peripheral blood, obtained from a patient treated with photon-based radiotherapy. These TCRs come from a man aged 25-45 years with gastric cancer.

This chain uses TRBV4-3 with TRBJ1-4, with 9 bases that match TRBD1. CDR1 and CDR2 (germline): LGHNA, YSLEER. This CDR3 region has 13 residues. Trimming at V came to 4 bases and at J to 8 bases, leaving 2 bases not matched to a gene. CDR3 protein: CASSPGQGEKLFF. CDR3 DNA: TGCGCCAGCAGCCCCGGACAGGGGGAAAAACTGTTTTTT.

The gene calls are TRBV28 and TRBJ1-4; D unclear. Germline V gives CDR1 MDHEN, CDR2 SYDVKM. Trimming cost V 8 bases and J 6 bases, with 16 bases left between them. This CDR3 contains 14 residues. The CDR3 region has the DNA TGTGCCAGCTCCATTGTTAATGCGGATGAAAAACTGTTTTTT. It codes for CASSIVNADEKLFF.

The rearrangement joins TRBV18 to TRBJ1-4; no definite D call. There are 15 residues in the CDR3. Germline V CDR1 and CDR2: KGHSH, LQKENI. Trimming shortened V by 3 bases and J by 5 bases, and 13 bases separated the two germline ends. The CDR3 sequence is CASSPEQGQNEKLFF. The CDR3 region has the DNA TGTGCCAGCTCACCGGAACAAGGGCAGAATGAAAAACTGTTTTTT.

For the CDR3, the DNA is TGTGCCAGTAGTATTCGCCGACAGGGGGCTTCGTATAACACTGAAGCTTTCTTT. Its translation: CASSIRRQGASYNTEAFF. This chain connects TRBV19 to TRBJ1-1; 10 bases fit TRBD1. Germline V lookup: CDR1 LNHDA, CDR2 SQIVND (reference sequence). V was clipped by 3 bases and J by 2 bases; unmatched bases: 12. This CDR3 has 18 amino acids.

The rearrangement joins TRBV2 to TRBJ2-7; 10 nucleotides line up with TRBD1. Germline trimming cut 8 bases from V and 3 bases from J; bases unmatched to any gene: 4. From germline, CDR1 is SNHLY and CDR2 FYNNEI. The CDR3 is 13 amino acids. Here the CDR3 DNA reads TGTGCCAGCCTACGGGACAGGGGCTACGAGCAGTACTTC. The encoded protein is CASLRDRGYEQYF.

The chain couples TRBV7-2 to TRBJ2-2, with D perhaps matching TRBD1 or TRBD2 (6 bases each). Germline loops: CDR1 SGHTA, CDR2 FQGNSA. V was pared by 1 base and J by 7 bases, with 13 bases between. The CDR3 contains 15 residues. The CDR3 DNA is TGTGCCAGCAGCTTAGAAGGGGGGCTGAGCGGGGAGCTGTTTTTT. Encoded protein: CASSLEGGLSGELFF.

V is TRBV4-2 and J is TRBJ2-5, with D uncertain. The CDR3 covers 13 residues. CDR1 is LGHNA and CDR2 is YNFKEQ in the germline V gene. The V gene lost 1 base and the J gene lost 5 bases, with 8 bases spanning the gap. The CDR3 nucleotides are TGTGCCAGCAGCCAAGTTACATGGGAGACCCAGTACTTC. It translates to CASSQVTWETQYF.

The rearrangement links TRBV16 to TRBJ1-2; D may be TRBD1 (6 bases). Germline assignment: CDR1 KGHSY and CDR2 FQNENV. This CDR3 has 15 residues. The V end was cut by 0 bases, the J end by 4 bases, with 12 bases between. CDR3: CASSQSMTGFYGYTF. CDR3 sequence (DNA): TGTGCCAGCAGCCAATCCATGACAGGATTCTATGGCTACACCTTC.

Written as DNA, the CDR3 is TGTGCCAGCAGCCCCGTCGCATCCTACAATGAGCAGTTCTTC. Residues: CASSPVASYNEQFF. This chain connects TRBV9 to TRBJ2-1, with D uncertain. The CDR3 runs 14 residues. With 4 bases removed from V and 1 base from J, the gap between germline ends came to 9 bases. Germline CDR1 and CDR2: SGDLS and YYNGEE.

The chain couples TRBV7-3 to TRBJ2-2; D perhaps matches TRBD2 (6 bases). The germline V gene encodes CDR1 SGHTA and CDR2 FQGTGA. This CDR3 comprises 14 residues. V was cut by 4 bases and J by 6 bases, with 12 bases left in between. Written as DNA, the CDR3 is TGTGCCAGCAGCTCGAGCGGGCCCCCCGGGGAGCTGTTTTTT. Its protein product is CASSSSGPPGELFF.

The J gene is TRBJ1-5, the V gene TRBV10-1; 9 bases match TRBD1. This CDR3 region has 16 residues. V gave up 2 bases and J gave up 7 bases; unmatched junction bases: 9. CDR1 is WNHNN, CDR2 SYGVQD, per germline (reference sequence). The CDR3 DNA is TGCGCCAGCAGTGAGCCCAGGGACAGGGATTTACAGCCCCAGCATTTT. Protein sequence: CASSEPRDRDLQPQHF.

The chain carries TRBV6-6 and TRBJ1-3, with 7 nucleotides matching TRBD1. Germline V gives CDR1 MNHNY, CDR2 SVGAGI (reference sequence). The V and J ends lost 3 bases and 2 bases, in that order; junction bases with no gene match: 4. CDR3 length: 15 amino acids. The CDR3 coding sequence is TGTGCCAGCAGTTATCCACAGGGGACTGGAAACACCATATATTTT. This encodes CASSYPQGTGNTIYF.

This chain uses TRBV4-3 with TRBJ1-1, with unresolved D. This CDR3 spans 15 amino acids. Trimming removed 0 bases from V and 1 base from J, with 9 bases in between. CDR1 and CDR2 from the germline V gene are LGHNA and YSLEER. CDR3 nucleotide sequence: TGCGCCAGCAGCCAAGATTTCGGCTCGAACACTGAAGCTTTCTTT. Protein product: CASSQDFGSNTEAFF.

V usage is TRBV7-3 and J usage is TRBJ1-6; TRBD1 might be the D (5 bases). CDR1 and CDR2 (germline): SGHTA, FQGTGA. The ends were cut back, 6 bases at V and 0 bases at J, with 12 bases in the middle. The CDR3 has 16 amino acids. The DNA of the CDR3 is TGTGCCAGCAGTTCAGGGACTTCCTCCTATAATTCACCCCTCCACTTT. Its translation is CASSSGTSSYNSPLHF.

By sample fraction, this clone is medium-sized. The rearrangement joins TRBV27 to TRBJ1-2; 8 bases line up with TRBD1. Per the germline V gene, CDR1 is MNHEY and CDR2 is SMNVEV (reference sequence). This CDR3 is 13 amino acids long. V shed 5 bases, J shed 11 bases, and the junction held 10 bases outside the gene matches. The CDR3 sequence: CASSITGGAGYTF. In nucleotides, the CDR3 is TGTGCCAGCAGTATCACAGGGGGTGCGGGGTACACCTTC.

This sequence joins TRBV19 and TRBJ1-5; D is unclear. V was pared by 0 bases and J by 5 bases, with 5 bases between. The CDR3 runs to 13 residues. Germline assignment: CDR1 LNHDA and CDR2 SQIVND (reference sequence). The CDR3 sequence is CASSIDRDQPQHF. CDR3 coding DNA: TGTGCCAGTAGTATAGACCGAGATCAGCCCCAGCATTTT. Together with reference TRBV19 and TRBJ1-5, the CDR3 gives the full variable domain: DGGITQSPKYLFRKEGQNVTLSCEQNLNHDAMYWYRQDPGQGLRLIYYSQIVNDFQKGDIAEGYSVSREKKESFPLTVTSAQKNPTAFYLCASSIDRDQPQHFGDGTRLSIL.

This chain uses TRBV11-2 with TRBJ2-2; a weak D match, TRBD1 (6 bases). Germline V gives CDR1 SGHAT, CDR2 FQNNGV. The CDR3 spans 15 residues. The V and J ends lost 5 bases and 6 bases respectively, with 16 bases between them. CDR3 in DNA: TGTGCCAGCAGCCGGGGAACAGGGTCCCCCGGGGAGCTGTTTTTT. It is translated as CASSRGTGSPGELFF.

CDR3 sequence: CSVMTDLSSYEQYF. CDR3 sequence (DNA): TGCAGCGTTATGACAGACCTAAGCTCCTACGAGCAGTACTTC. The chain recombines TRBV29-1 with TRBJ2-7; the D gene is possibly TRBD1 (5 bases). The germline V gene encodes CDR1 SQVTM and CDR2 ANQGSEA. V lost 5 bases and J 0 bases, leaving 14 bases between the germline ends. This CDR3 comprises 14 residues.

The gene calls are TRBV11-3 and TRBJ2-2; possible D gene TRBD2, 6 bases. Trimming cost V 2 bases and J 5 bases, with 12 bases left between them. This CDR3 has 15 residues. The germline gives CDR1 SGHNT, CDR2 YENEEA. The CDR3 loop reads CASSLLEGGTGELFF. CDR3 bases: TGTGCCAGCAGCTTACTGGAGGGCGGTACCGGGGAGCTGTTTTTT.

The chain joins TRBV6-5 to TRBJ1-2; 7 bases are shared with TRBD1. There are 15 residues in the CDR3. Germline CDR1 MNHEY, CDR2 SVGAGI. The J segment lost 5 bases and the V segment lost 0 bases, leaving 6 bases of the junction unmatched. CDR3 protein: CASSYSRDSSYGYTF. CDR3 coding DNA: TGTGCCAGCAGTTACTCCCGGGACAGCTCATATGGCTACACCTTC.

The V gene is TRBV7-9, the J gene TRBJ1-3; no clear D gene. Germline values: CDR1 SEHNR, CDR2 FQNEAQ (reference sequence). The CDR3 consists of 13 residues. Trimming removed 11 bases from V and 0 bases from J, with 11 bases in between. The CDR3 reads CACAQSSGNTIYF. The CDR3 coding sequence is TGTGCCTGCGCCCAAAGCTCTGGAAACACCATATATTTT.

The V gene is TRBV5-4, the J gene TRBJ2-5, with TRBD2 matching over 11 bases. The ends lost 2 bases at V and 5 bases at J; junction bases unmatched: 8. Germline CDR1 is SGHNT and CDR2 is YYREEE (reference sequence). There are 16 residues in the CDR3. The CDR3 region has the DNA TGTGCCAGCAGCTTTAAGCAACTAGCGGGAGAGGAGACCCAGTACTTC. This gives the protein CASSFKQLAGEETQYF.

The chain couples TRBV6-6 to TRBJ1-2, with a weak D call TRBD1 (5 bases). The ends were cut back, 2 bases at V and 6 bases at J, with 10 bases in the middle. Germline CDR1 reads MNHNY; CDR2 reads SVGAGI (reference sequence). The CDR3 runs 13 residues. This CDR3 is CASSYEQDNGYTF. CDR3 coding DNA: TGTGCCAGCAGTTACGAACAGGACAATGGCTACACCTTC.

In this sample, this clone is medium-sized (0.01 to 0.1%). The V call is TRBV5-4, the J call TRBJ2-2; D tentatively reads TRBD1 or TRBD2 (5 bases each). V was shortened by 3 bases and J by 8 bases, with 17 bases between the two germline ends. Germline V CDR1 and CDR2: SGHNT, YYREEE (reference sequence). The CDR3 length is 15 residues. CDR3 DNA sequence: TGTGCCAGCAGCTCAGAGGCCGGGACCCGAGGGGAGCTGTTTTTT. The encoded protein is CASSSEAGTRGELFF.

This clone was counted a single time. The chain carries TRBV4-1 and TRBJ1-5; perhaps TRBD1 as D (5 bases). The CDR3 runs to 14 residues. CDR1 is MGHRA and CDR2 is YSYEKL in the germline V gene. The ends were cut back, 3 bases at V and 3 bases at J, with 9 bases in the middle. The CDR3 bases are TGCGCCAGCAGCCAGGGACGGAACAATCAGCCCCAGCATTTT. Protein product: CASSQGRNNQPQHF.

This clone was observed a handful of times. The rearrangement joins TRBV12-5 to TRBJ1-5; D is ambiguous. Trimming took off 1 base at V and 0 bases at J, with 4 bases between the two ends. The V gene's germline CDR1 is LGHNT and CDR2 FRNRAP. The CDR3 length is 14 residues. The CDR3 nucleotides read TGTGCTAGTGGTTTGGGGCGTAGCAATCAGCCCCAGCATTTT. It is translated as CASGLGRSNQPQHF.

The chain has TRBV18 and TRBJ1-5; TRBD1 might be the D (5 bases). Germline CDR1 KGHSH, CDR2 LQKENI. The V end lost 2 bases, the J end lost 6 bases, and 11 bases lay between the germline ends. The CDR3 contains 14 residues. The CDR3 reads CASSPWEGTQPQHF. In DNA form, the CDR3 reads TGTGCCAGCTCACCATGGGAGGGGACTCAGCCCCAGCATTTT.

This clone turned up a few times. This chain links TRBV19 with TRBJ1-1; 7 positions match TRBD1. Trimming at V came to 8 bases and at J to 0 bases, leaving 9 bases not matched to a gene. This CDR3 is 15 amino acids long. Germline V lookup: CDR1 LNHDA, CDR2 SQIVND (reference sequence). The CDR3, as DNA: TGTGCCAGTCAGAACCAGGGACAGATGAACACTGAAGCTTTCTTT. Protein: CASQNQGQMNTEAFF.

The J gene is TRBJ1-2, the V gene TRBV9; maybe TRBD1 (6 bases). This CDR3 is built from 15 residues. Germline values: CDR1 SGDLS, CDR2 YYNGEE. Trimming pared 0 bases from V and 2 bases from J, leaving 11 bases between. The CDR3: CASSVGPGENYGYTF. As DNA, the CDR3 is TGTGCCAGCAGCGTAGGTCCAGGGGAGAACTATGGCTACACCTTC.

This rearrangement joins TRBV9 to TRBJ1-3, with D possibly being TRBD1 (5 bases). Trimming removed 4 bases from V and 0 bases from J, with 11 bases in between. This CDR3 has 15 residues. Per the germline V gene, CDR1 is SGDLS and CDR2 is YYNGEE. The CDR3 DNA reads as TGTGCCAGCAGCCCCGGGGCCTTCTCTGGAAACACCATATATTTT. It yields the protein CASSPGAFSGNTIYF.